This TCR beta chain was documented in a study of post-analysis software for immune sequencing data. Study context: The disease courses spanned relapsing-remitting, secondary progressive and progressive-relapsing forms of multiple sclerosis. Study observations and caveats: Comparison of patients with controls showed 5 or 6 TRBV segments more frequent in patients, TRBV5-6, TRBV5-1 and TRBV20-1 among them. When compared against controls, multiple sclerosis patients showed significantly lower normalized Chao1 diversity. By F measure, samples from a shared preparation batch strongly co-clustered.

Unique molecular identifiers were present in the TCR beta cDNA libraries. TCRdb independently ran MiXCR on the PCR reads; one entry per CDR3 protein. The sample lists about 540,000 distinct CDR3 sequences, around 31% seen once, with approximately 6% in the top ten. Germline CDR1 DFQATT, CDR2 SNEGSKA (reference sequence). This CDR3 spans 14 amino acids. The ends were cut back, 1 base at V and 4 bases at J, with 13 bases in the middle. A remark on this clonotype: No antigen is known for it.

The source material was blood. V gene TRBV20-1 combines with J gene TRBJ1-2; tentative D call: TRBD1 (5 bases). This TCR was recovered from a girl between 2 and 17 years old with multiple sclerosis. CDR3 amino acids: CSARVGWGPYGYTF. In DNA form, the CDR3 reads TGCAGTGCTAGAGTAGGGTGGGGACCCTATGGCTACACCTTC.